These 11 T cell receptor beta chains were all obtained from the same sample, sequenced in a study of shared clonotypes between healthy human individuals. The table came from immunoSEQ multiplex PCR; TCRdb's copy has only in-frame clones and leaves some out. The sample includes some 600,000 clones, around 96% of them seen just once. Naive CD8 cells lacked CD45RO and underwent positive selection for CCR7, leaving out terminally differentiated effector memory CD45RA+ cells. Sequencing input: naive CD8+ T cells sorted from blood. Source of these receptors: a woman aged 25-40 years in good health.

The chain is built from TRBV11-3 and TRBJ2-1, with a tentative D call TRBD2 (6 bases). This CDR3 spans 12 amino acids. V lost 5 bases, J lost 6 bases, and 8 bases lay in between. Germline V gives CDR1 SGHNT, CDR2 YENEEA. The CDR3 DNA follows: TGTGCCAGCAGCCGGGACTTCAATGAGCAGTTCTTC. This encodes CASSRDFNEQFF.

This clone is a singleton in its sample. CDR3 protein: CASSPGTSGGRSYNEQFF. CDR3 bases: TGTGCCAGCAGCCCTGGAACTAGCGGGGGACGCTCCTACAATGAGCAGTTCTTC. The rearrangement uses TRBV7-8 and TRBJ2-1, with 11 bases that match TRBD2. CDR1 is SGHVS and CDR2 is FQNEAQ in the germline V gene. CDR3 size: 18 residues. V dropped 5 bases and J dropped 0; count of bases not matched to a gene: 9.

This clone was counted a single time. The V and J genes are TRBV27 and TRBJ2-7; D perhaps matches TRBD2 (6 bases). Trimming removed 2 bases from V and 3 bases from J, with 14 bases in between. Germline values: CDR1 MNHEY, CDR2 SMNVEV (reference sequence). The CDR3 totals 15 residues. The CDR3 loop is CASSLVFAGIYEQYF. The CDR3 DNA follows: TGTGCCAGCAGTTTAGTTTTCGCGGGGATCTACGAGCAGTACTTC.

The V and J genes are TRBV5-6 and TRBJ2-1; 11 bases are shared with TRBD2. This CDR3 has 16 residues. Germline values: CDR1 SGHDT, CDR2 YYEEEE. The V gene end was trimmed by 0 bases and the J gene end by 5 bases; junction bases not matched to a gene: 4. The CDR3 DNA is TGTGCCAGCAGCTTGGAACCGGGACTAGCGGACAATGAGCAGTTCTTC. Protein product: CASSLEPGLADNEQFF.

The chain links TRBV14 to TRBJ2-1; no definite D call. CDR1 is SGHDN and CDR2 is FVKESK in the germline V gene. V was shortened by 4 bases and J by 3 bases, with 25 bases between the two germline ends. The CDR3 runs to 19 residues. CDR3: CASSPSPGKAPKIYNEQFF. DNA of the CDR3: TGTGCCAGCAGCCCTAGTCCGGGTAAGGCACCCAAAATCTACAATGAGCAGTTCTTC.

The chain combines TRBV20-1 with TRBJ2-1; D call uncertain. Germline V CDR1 and CDR2: DFQATT, SNEGSKA (reference sequence). The V gene lost 3 bases and the J gene lost 5 bases, with 2 bases spanning the gap. The CDR3 covers 10 residues. In DNA form, the CDR3 reads TGCAGTGCTAGCGACAATGAGCAGTTCTTC. Protein sequence: CSASDNEQFF.

This chain joins TRBV7-9 and TRBJ2-1, with a possible D match to TRBD2 (5 bases). CDR3 length: 14 residues. Germline CDR1 is SEHNR and CDR2 is FQNEAQ (reference sequence). Trimming took off 5 bases at V and 8 bases at J, with 16 bases between the two ends. Here the CDR3 DNA reads TGTGCCAGCAGCCTCGGAGGACTCCTGGATGAGCAGTTCTTC. As protein: CASSLGGLLDEQFF. The full variable domain, in which reference TRBV7-9 and TRBJ2-1 provide the parts outside the CDR3, is DTGVSQNPRHKITKRGQNVTFRCDPISEHNRLYWYRQTLGQGPEFLTYFQNEAQLEKSRLLSDRFSAERPKGSFSTLEIQRTEQGDSAMYLCASSLGGLLDEQFFGPGTRLTVL.

The chain couples TRBV2 to TRBJ2-2; D uncertain. Looked up from germline, CDR1 is SNHLY and CDR2 is FYNNEI. The CDR3 extends over 13 amino acids. V was pared by 4 bases and J by 2 bases, with 5 bases between. The CDR3 nucleotides read TGTGCCAGCAGTGTGACTAACACCGGGGAGCTGTTTTTT. Residues: CASSVTNTGELFF.

The V call is TRBV7-2, the J call TRBJ2-2, with 9 bases identical to TRBD2. The V segment lost 2 bases and the J segment 4 bases; nucleotides outside the gene matches: 2. The CDR3 has 15 residues. In germline, CDR1 is SGHTA, CDR2 FQGNSA. CDR3 sequence: CASSLLAGPTGELFF. The DNA of the CDR3 is TGTGCCAGCAGCTTACTAGCGGGGCCCACCGGGGAGCTGTTTTTT.

The chain carries TRBV6-5 and TRBJ1-1; D call uncertain. V was clipped by 7 bases and J by 4 bases, with 13 bases between them. The CDR3 loop spans 13 amino acids. The germline CDR1 and CDR2 sequences are MNHEY and SVGAGI. DNA for the CDR3: TGTGCCAGCACCCCGGTCCGGGGCACTGAAGCTTTCTTT. Residues: CASTPVRGTEAFF.

This clone was picked up one time. The chain couples TRBV9 to TRBJ2-1; D is possibly TRBD2 (5 bases). Germline V lookup: CDR1 SGDLS, CDR2 YYNGEE. The CDR3 loop spans 16 amino acids. Trimming shortened V by 0 bases and J by 0 bases, and 10 bases separated the two germline ends. The chain's CDR3 is CASSVAVLGSYNEQFF. The CDR3 DNA is TGTGCCAGCAGCGTAGCCGTACTAGGCTCCTACAATGAGCAGTTCTTC.